The rows below give T cell receptor beta chains drawn from one sample of a study of blood T cell repertoires in COVID-19. Clones were read by immunoSEQ multiplex PCR, and TCRdb kept only the in-frame ones, dropping some. The data hold 140,000 or so clones, with approximately 80% observed a single time. The sample consisted of peripheral blood. The receptors were gathered from an older man who had recovered from COVID-19. CDR3s include the opening cysteine and the closing phenylalanine or tryptophan. Each record gives: CDR3 protein, clone size, V gene. A row's size may be missing; if present it is once, few, many or a size class.

CDR3: CASSEGLEIGETQYF
size: .
V: TRBV6-1

CDR3: CASSNTMNNEQFF
size: .
V: TRBV6-4

CDR3: CASSVGASGLFGTDTQYF
size: .
V: TRBV9

CDR3: CASSVEGDPTYEQYF
size: once
V: TRBV6-4

CDR3: CASSPTGNTIYF
size: .
V: TRBV7-9

CDR3: CASSKDRAQETQYF
size: .
V: TRBV2

CDR3: CASSQGQGASRVSPLHF
size: .
V: TRBV3-1/TRBV3-2

CDR3: CASSLLAGGPYEQFF
size: once
V: TRBV2

CDR3: CASSFSSYEQYF
size: .
V: TRBV5-6

CDR3: CAISESLEGASKNSPLHF
size: few
V: TRBV10-3

CDR3: CASSEALNEQFF
size: .
V: TRBV6-1

CDR3: CASSVQTFYGYTF
size: once
V: TRBV9

CDR3: CAWSPIAGGPEFDFEDTQYF
size: once
V: TRBV30

CDR3: CASSFVRGNGYTF
size: few
V: TRBV27

CDR3: CASSQGGGTSNYEQYF
size: .
V: TRBV4-1